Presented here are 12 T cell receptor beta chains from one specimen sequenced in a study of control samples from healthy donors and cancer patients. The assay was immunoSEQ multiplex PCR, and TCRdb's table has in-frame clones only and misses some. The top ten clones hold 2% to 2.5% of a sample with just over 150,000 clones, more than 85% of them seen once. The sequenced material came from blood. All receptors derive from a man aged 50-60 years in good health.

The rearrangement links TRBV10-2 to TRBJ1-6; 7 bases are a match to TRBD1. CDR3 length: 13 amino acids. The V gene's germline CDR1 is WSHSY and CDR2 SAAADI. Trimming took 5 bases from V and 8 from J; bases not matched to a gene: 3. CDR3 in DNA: TGCGCCAGCAGTCGACAGGGCGATTCACCCCTCCACTTT. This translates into CASSRQGDSPLHF.

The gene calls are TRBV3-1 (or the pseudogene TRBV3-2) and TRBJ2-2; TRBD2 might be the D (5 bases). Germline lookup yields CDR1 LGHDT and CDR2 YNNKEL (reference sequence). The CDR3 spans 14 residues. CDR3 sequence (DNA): TGTGCTGTGTCTAGCCGAATACCCACCGGGGAGCTGTTTTTT. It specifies CAVSSRIPTGELFF.

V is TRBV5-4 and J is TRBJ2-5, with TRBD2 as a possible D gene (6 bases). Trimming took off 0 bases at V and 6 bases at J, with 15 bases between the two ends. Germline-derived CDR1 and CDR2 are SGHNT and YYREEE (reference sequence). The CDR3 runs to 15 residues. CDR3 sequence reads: CASSLGRLGLKTQYF. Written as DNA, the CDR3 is TGTGCCAGCAGCTTGGGGCGACTAGGGCTCAAGACCCAGTACTTC.

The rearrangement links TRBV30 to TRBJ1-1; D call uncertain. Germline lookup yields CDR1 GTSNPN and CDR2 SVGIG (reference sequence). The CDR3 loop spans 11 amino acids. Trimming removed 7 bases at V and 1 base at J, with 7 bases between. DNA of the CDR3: TGTGCCTCCCGTGGGAACACTGAAGCTTTCTTT. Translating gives CASRGNTEAFF.

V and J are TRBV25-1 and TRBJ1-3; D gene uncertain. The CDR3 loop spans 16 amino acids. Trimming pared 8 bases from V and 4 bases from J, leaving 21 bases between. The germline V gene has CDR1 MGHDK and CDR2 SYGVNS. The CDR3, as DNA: TGTGCCAGCCGCTCCACCCCCGTCGACGGGGGAAACACCATATATTTT. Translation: CASRSTPVDGGNTIYF.

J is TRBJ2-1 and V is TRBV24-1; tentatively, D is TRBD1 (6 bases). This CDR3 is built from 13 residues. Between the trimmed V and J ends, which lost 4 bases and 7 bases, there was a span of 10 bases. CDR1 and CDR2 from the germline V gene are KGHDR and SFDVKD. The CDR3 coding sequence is TGTGCCACCAGTGAGCTCGGACAGAATGAGCAGTTCTTC. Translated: CATSELGQNEQFF.

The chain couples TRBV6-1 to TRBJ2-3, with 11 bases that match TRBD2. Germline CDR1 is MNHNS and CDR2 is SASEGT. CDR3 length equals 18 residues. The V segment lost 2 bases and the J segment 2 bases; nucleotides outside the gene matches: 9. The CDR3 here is CASSEREGTSGNTDTQYF. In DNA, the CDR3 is TGTGCCAGCAGTGAAAGGGAAGGGACTAGCGGAAACACAGATACGCAGTATTTT.

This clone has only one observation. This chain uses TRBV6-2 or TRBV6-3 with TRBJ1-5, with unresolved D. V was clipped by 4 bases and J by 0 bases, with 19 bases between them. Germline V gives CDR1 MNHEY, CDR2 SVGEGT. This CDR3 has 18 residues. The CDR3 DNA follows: TGTGCCAGCAGTTGGGCTCAAGGCGACCCCTATAGCAATCAGCCCCAGCATTTT. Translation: CASSWAQGDPYSNQPQHF.

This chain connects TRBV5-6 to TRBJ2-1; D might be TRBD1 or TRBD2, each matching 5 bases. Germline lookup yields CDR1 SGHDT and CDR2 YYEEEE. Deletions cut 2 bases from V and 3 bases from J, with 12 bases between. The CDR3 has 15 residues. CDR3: CASSLGTYHYNEQFF. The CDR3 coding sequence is TGTGCCAGCAGCTTAGGGACCTACCACTACAATGAGCAGTTCTTC.

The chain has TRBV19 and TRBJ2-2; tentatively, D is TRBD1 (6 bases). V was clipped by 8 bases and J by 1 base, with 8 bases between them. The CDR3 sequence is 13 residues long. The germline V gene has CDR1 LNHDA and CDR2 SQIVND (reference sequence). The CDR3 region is CASLGQNTGELFF. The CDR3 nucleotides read TGTGCCAGTCTGGGACAGAACACCGGGGAGCTGTTTTTT.

The CDR3 reads CASSSKQGRNSPLHF. DNA for the CDR3: TGTGCCAGCAGTTCTAAACAGGGACGAAATTCACCCCTCCACTTT. V gene TRBV6-5 combines with J gene TRBJ1-6, with D possibly being TRBD1 (6 bases). Deletions cut 4 bases from V and 7 bases from J, with 14 bases between. CDR3 length: 15 residues. Germline V gene sequence: CDR1 MNHEY, CDR2 SVGAGI.

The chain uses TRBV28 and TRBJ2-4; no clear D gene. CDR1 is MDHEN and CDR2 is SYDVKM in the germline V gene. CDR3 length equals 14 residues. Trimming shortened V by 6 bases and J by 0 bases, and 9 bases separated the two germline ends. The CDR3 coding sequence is TGTGCCAGCAGCGACAATCTAGCCAAAAACATTCAGTACTTC. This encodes CASSDNLAKNIQYF. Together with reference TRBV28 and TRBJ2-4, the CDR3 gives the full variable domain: DVKVTQSSRYLVKRTGEKVFLECVQDMDHENMFWYRQDPGLGLRLIYFSYDVKMKEKGDIPEGYSVSREKKERFSLILESASTNQTSMYLCASSDNLAKNIQYFGAGTRLSVL.